The present T cell receptor (beta chain) was sequenced within a study of blood T cells in healthy people across ages. Turning to this clonotype: Its specificity is unknown.

Study-wide findings and caveats: It was held that the diversity estimates obtained from one million T cells were underestimates.

The germline CDR1 and CDR2 sequences are DFQATT and SNEGSKA (reference sequence). The CDR3 runs to 14 residues. V was pared by 4 bases and J by 5 bases, with 10 bases of the junction left unmatched. A second PCR of roughly 6 to 12 cycles used a sample-barcoded 5' primer and a J-beta primer mix. Each CDR3 protein is one row after TCRdb ran MiXCR on the 5' RACE reads. Seen here are 750,000 to 950,000 distinct CDR3 sequences, 29% observed once, and the top ten hold approximately 10%. The same data also went into a second study, on T cells of mothers and their children. Per that study: Slightly, though not significantly, more overlap was seen in related than in unrelated mother-child pairs.

V and J are TRBV20-1 and TRBJ2-5, with TRBD2 matching over 7 bases. The sequenced material came from blood. The source of this sequence is a woman between 40 and 50 years old in good health. The CDR3 DNA is TGCAGTGCTACGGTCCCGGGACTAAGGGAGACCCAGTACTTC. Residues: CSATVPGLRETQYF.